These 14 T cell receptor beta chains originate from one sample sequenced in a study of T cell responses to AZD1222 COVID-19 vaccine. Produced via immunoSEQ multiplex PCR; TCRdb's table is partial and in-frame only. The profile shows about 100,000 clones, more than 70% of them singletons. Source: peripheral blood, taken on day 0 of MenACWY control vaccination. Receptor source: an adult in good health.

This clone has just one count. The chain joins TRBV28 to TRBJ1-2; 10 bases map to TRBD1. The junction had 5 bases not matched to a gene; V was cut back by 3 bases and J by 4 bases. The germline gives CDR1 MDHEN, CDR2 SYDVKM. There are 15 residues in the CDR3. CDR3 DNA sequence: TGTGCCAGCAGTTTCCGGGACAGGGGTCCCTATGGCTACACCTTC. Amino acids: CASSFRDRGPYGYTF.

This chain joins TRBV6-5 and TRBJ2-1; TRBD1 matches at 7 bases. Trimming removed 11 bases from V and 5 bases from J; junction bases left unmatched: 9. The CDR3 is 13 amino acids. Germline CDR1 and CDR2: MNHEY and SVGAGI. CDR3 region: CAGTTGFNNEQFF. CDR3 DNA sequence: TGTGCCGGTACGACAGGGTTTAACAATGAGCAGTTCTTC.

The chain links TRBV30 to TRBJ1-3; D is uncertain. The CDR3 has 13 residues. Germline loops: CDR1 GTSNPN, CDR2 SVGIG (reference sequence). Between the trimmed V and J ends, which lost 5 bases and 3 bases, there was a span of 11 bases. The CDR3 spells CAWCPGYGNTIYF. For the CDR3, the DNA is TGTGCCTGGTGCCCCGGGTATGGAAACACCATATATTTT.

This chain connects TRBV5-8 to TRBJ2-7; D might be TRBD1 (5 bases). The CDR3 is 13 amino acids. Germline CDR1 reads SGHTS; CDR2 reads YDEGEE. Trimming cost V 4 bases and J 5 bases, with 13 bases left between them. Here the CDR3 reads CASSVYQGHEQYF. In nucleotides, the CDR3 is TGTGCCAGCAGCGTATACCAGGGTCACGAGCAGTACTTC.

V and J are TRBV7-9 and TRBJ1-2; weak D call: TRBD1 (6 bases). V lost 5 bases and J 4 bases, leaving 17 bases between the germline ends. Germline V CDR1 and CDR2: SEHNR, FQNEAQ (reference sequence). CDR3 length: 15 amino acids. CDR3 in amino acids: CASSPDRPRGYGYTF. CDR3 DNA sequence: TGTGCCAGCAGCCCGGACAGACCCCGGGGCTATGGCTACACCTTC. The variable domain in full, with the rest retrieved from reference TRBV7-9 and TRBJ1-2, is DTGVSQNPRHKITKRGQNVTFRCDPISEHNRLYWYRQTLGQGPEFLTYFQNEAQLEKSRLLSDRFSAERPKGSFSTLEIQRTEQGDSAMYLCASSPDRPRGYGYTFGSGTRLTVV.

The CDR3 coding sequence is TGCGCCAGCAGTGAGATGGTGGGAGAGACCCAGTACTTC. This sequence encodes CASSEMVGETQYF. This chain connects TRBV10-2 to TRBJ2-5, with D unresolved. Trimming removed 2 bases at V and 4 bases at J, with 8 bases between. Germline CDR1 WSHSY, CDR2 SAAADI. This CDR3 has 13 amino acids.

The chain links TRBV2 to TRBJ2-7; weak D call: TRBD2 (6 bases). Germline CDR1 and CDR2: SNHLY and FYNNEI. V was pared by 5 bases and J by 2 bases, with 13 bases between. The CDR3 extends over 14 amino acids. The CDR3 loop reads CASSLLASTYEQYF. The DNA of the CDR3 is TGTGCCAGCAGTCTTCTAGCGAGTACCTACGAGCAGTACTTC.

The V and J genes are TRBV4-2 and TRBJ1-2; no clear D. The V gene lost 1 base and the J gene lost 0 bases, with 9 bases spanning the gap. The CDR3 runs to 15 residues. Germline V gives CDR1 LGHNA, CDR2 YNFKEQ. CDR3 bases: TGTGCCAGCAGCCAAGTGGACTCTTCTAACTATGGCTACACCTTC. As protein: CASSQVDSSNYGYTF.

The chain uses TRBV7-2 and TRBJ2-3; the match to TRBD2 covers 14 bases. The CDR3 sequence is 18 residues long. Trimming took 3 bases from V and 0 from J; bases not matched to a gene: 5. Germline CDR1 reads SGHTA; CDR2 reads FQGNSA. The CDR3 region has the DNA TGTGCCAGCAGCTTCGGGACTAGCGGGGGAAAGAGCACAGATACGCAGTATTTT. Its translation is CASSFGTSGGKSTDTQYF.

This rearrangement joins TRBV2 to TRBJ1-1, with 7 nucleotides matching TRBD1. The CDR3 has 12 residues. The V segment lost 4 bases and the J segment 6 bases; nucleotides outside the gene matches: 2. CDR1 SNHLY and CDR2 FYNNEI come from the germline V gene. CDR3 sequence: CASSVGGAEAFF. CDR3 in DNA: TGTGCCAGCAGTGTAGGGGGCGCTGAAGCTTTCTTT.

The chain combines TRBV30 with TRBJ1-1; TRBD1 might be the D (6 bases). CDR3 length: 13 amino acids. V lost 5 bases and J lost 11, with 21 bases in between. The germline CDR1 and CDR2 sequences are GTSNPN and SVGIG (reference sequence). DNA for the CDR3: TGTGCCTGGGGGGGCCCCTCGGACATGCAGGCTTTCTTT. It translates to CAWGGPSDMQAFF.

CDR3 amino acids: CASSFREGGLEQYF. The CDR3 nucleotides read TGTGCCAGCAGTTTCCGGGAGGGTGGTCTCGAGCAGTACTTC. The chain employs TRBV27 and TRBJ2-7; the match to TRBD2 covers 8 bases. V trimming: 3 bases; J trimming: 6 bases; junction bases outside the gene matches: 7. Germline loops: CDR1 MNHEY, CDR2 SMNVEV (reference sequence). The CDR3 sequence is 14 residues long.

CDR3 protein: CASSLGGVDTGELFF. The CDR3 DNA follows: TGTGCCAGCAGCTTGGGAGGGGTGGACACCGGGGAGCTGTTTTTT. The chain is built from TRBV5-4 and TRBJ2-2; the D gene could be TRBD1 or TRBD2 (5 bases each). The ends were cut back, 0 bases at V and 3 bases at J, with 9 bases in the middle. The CDR3 has 15 amino acids. Germline V gives CDR1 SGHNT, CDR2 YYREEE (reference sequence).

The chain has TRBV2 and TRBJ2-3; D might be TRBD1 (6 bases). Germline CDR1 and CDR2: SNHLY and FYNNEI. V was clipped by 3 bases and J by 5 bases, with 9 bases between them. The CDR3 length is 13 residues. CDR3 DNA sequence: TGTGCCAGCAGTGATCCAGGGGAAGATACGCAGTATTTT. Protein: CASSDPGEDTQYF.